Each of the 10 T cell receptor beta chains below was sequenced from the same sample in a study of CD8 T cells in ankylosing spondylitis. In TCRdb, the 5' RACE reads were re-called with MiXCR into one record per CDR3 protein. The table lists some 270,000 distinct CDR3 sequences, roughly 18% of them singletons. The sequencing sample was made of blood, either unsorted or a sorted T cell fraction (not recorded which). The receptors stem from a male donor with ankylosing spondylitis or in good health (not recorded which).

Many counts were recorded for this clonotype. The gene calls are TRBV7-3 and TRBJ2-5; 10 nucleotides line up with TRBD2. The CDR3 spans 15 residues. V shed 1 base, J shed 3 bases, and the junction held 2 bases outside the gene matches. The V gene's germline CDR1 is SGHTA and CDR2 FQGTGA. The CDR3 is CASSLKGLAEETQYF. The CDR3 bases are TGTGCCAGCAGCTTAAAAGGACTAGCGGAAGAGACCCAGTACTTC.

This chain connects TRBV5-1 to TRBJ2-1; TRBD2 agrees at 12 bases. J was trimmed by 8 bases and V by 4 bases; bases with no gene match: 16. This CDR3 contains 18 residues. Germline-derived CDR1 and CDR2 are SGHRS and YFSETQ. The CDR3 nucleotides are TGCGCCAGCAGCCCCCCGACTAGCGGGAGAGGGCGGTTCGATGAGCAGTTCTTC. Translated, it gives CASSPPTSGRGRFDEQFF.

This chain uses TRBV11-2 with TRBJ2-7; unclear D gene. Germline values: CDR1 SGHAT, CDR2 FQNNGV. The CDR3 loop spans 14 amino acids. The V end lost 1 base, the J end lost 2 bases, and 9 bases lay between the germline ends. In DNA, the CDR3 is TGTGCCAGCAGCTTAGGTTCTCTAACCTACGAGCAGTACTTC. Translation: CASSLGSLTYEQYF.

This chain uses TRBV6-5 with TRBJ2-3, with D possibly being TRBD1 or TRBD2 (5 bases each). Germline CDR1 is MNHEY and CDR2 is SVGAGI. The length of the CDR3 is 15 residues. Trimming removed 4 bases at V and 6 bases at J, with 17 bases between. In DNA, the CDR3 is TGTGCCAGCAGTTCCGAGGGGCGTCTAGGTGATACGCAGTATTTT. This encodes CASSSEGRLGDTQYF.

V usage is TRBV15 and J usage is TRBJ2-2; 7 nucleotides align to TRBD2. CDR3 length: 14 residues. Germline assignment: CDR1 LNHNV and CDR2 YYDKDF (reference sequence). V shed 0 bases, J shed 6 bases, and the junction held 1 base outside the gene matches. DNA of the CDR3: TGTGCCACCAGCAGAGACGGACTAGCCGGGGAGCTGTTTTTT. Amino acid sequence: CATSRDGLAGELFF.

The chain joins TRBV29-1 to TRBJ2-1; 9 nucleotides line up with TRBD2. V was clipped by 6 bases and J by 7 bases; unmatched bases: 4. The CDR3 totals 12 residues. The germline gives CDR1 SQVTM, CDR2 ANQGSEA. This chain's CDR3 is CSVVSGSNEQFF. The CDR3 DNA is TGCAGCGTCGTTAGCGGGAGTAATGAGCAGTTCTTC.

This clonotype was seen many times. The rearrangement uses TRBV7-9 and TRBJ2-3; D gene ambiguous. The CDR3 spans 14 residues. The V gene's germline CDR1 is SEHNR and CDR2 FQNEAQ (reference sequence). The germline V and J ends were trimmed by 1 base and 4 bases, with 9 bases remaining between them. This CDR3 is CASSLVTPPDTQYF. CDR3 nucleotide sequence: TGTGCCAGCAGCTTAGTAACCCCCCCAGATACGCAGTATTTT.

The genes are TRBV2 and TRBJ2-7; TRBD2 matches at 13 bases. The CDR3 consists of 17 residues. V lost 4 bases and J lost 4; bases outside the gene matches: 10. Per the germline V gene, CDR1 is SNHLY and CDR2 is FYNNEI. The CDR3 sequence: CASSVRTSGSGKYEQYF. CDR3 sequence (DNA): TGTGCCAGCAGTGTCCGGACTAGCGGGAGTGGAAAGTACGAGCAGTACTTC.

The chain employs TRBV12-5 and TRBJ2-2; no firm D call. The CDR3 is made up of 18 amino acids. V lost 3 bases, J lost 3 bases, and 20 bases lay in between. CDR1 and CDR2 from the germline V gene are LGHNT and FRNRAP. The CDR3 DNA sequence: TGTGCTAGTGGTTTATTGTATTTGGTAGGCCCCGACACCGGGGAGCTGTTTTTT. This gives the protein CASGLLYLVGPDTGELFF.

This clonotype was recorded a few times. The rearrangement joins TRBV12-3 or TRBV12-4 to TRBJ1-1; 8 bases align to TRBD1. CDR3 size: 15 residues. Trimming took 7 bases from V and 0 from J; bases not matched to a gene: 7. The CDR3 DNA sequence: TGTGCCAGCACCCCGGGGACAGGCTTGAACACTGAAGCTTTCTTT. This sequence encodes CASTPGTGLNTEAFF.